What follows are 22 T cell receptor beta chains derived from one specimen sequenced in a study of blood T cell repertoires in COVID-19. The protocol was immunoSEQ multiplex PCR, while the TCRdb copy is restricted to in-frame clones and leaves out a portion. The top ten hold 8% to 9.5% of the sample, which has about 270,000 clones, nearly 85% seen once. Material: peripheral blood. These TCRs come from a human donor in a cohort sampled during active COVID-19.

This clone occurred a few times. The V gene is TRBV3-1 (or the pseudogene TRBV3-2), the J gene TRBJ1-1; 7 bases match TRBD1. Germline CDR1 reads LGHDT; CDR2 reads YNNKEL (reference sequence). The CDR3 totals 16 residues. Trimming took 0 bases from V and 2 from J; bases not matched to a gene: 6. The CDR3 protein is CASSQDATGENTEAFF. The DNA for the CDR3 is TGTGCCAGCAGCCAAGATGCAACAGGGGAAAACACTGAAGCTTTCTTT.

This chain connects TRBV27 to TRBJ2-1; D might be TRBD1 (5 bases). Germline values: CDR1 MNHEY, CDR2 SMNVEV (reference sequence). CDR3 length: 17 residues. Trimming removed 3 bases from V and 9 bases from J, with 24 bases in between. The CDR3 sequence: CASSLKPVGVGIGEQFF. The CDR3 nucleotides are TGTGCCAGCAGTTTGAAACCGGTAGGGGTGGGGATTGGTGAGCAGTTCTTC.

The CDR3 sequence is CASSERGGMGQETQYF. The CDR3 nucleotides read TGTGCCAGCAGCGAGCGGGGGGGCATGGGGCAAGAGACCCAGTACTTC. V and J are TRBV3-1 (or the pseudogene TRBV3-2) and TRBJ2-5; 10 nucleotides match TRBD2. The CDR3 runs to 16 residues. Germline V gene lookup returns CDR1 LGHDT and CDR2 YNNKEL (reference sequence). V shed 5 bases, J shed 2 bases, and the junction held 8 bases outside the gene matches.

This chain uses TRBV5-1 with TRBJ2-7, with TRBD1 as a possible D gene (5 bases). This CDR3 has 13 residues. Between the trimmed V and J ends, which lost 4 bases and 6 bases, there was a span of 14 bases. From germline, CDR1 is SGHRS and CDR2 YFSETQ. For the CDR3, the DNA is TGCGCCAGCAGCGGGCCGGTTAGGGGCGAGCAGTACTTC. As protein: CASSGPVRGEQYF.

The chain recombines TRBV28 with TRBJ2-1, with TRBD1 matching over 7 bases. CDR1 and CDR2 (germline): MDHEN, SYDVKM. The CDR3 covers 12 residues. Germline trimming cut 4 bases from V and 10 bases from J; bases unmatched to any gene: 4. CDR3 sequence (DNA): TGTGCCAGCAGTTCGTTACAGGGGGAGCAGTTCTTC. This codes for CASSSLQGEQFF. Supplemented by reference TRBV28 and TRBJ2-1, the full variable domain reads DVKVTQSSRYLVKRTGEKVFLECVQDMDHENMFWYRQDPGLGLRLIYFSYDVKMKEKGDIPEGYSVSREKKERFSLILESASTNQTSMYLCASSSLQGEQFFGPGTRLTVL.

This chain connects TRBV11-2 to TRBJ2-7, with 10 bases that match TRBD2. The V and J ends lost 0 bases and 4 bases, in that order; junction bases with no gene match: 12. The CDR3 is 18 residues long. The germline V gene encodes CDR1 SGHAT and CDR2 FQNNGV. Written as DNA, the CDR3 is TGTGCCAGCAGCTTAGAAATAACCGGGGCTAGCGGGAGTTACGAGCAGTACTTC. This translates into CASSLEITGASGSYEQYF.

The V gene is TRBV3-1 (or the pseudogene TRBV3-2), the J gene TRBJ2-3; TRBD2 is a possible D gene (7 bases). The CDR3 covers 17 residues. V was shortened by 1 base and J by 4 bases, with 18 bases between the two germline ends. Germline V gives CDR1 LGHDT, CDR2 YNNKEL (reference sequence). This CDR3 reads CASSQVIGLEGADTQYF. CDR3 nucleotide sequence: TGTGCCAGCAGCCAAGTGATCGGACTAGAGGGGGCAGATACGCAGTATTTT.

The chain is built from TRBV3-1 (or the pseudogene TRBV3-2) and TRBJ2-6; 9 nucleotides agree with TRBD2. CDR3 size: 19 residues. V shed 1 base and J 3 bases; nucleotides not matched to a gene: 10. Germline CDR1 and CDR2: LGHDT and YNNKEL (reference sequence). Here the CDR3 DNA reads TGTGCCAGCAGCCAAGGATGCCCTAGCGGGACGGGTGGGGCCAACGTCCTGACTTTC. Translation gives CASSQGCPSGTGGANVLTF.

This clone was counted only a few times. The rearrangement links TRBV2 to TRBJ1-5; maybe TRBD1 (6 bases). The germline gives CDR1 SNHLY, CDR2 FYNNEI. CDR3 size: 15 residues. Trimming cost V 5 bases and J 2 bases, with 13 bases left between them. CDR3 nucleotides: TGTGCCAGCAGTATAGGACAGCTCGGCAATCAGCCCCAGCATTTT. This gives the protein CASSIGQLGNQPQHF.

In the case of this clone: Other DNA sequences of this sample code for an identical CDR3. The chain uses TRBV7-2 and TRBJ2-5; 7 positions agree with TRBD2. CDR1 and CDR2 (germline): SGHTA, FQGNSA. After removal of 0 bases from V and 4 bases from J, the junction contained 2 bases not matched to a gene. The CDR3 sequence is 14 residues long. CDR3 amino acids: CASSLAGRGETQYF. DNA for the CDR3: TGTGCCAGCAGCTTAGCGGGGAGGGGAGAGACCCAGTACTTC.

The chain combines TRBV28 with TRBJ1-2, with TRBD1 matching over 7 bases. CDR1 MDHEN and CDR2 SYDVKM come from the germline V gene. The CDR3 contains 14 residues. After removal of 8 bases from V and 4 bases from J, the junction contained 10 bases not matched to a gene. In DNA form, the CDR3 reads TGTGCCAGCTACCGACAGGGCGGAGGCTATGGCTACACCTTC. Residues: CASYRQGGGYGYTF.

Only one count was recorded for this clone. The V call is TRBV20-1, the J call TRBJ2-7; D gene unclear. The CDR3 is 11 amino acids. V lost 6 bases, J lost 7 bases, and 13 bases lay in between. The germline V gene has CDR1 DFQATT and CDR2 SNEGSKA (reference sequence). DNA of the CDR3: TGCAGTGCGAGACCTAGTGGGGAGCAGTACTTC. This sequence encodes CSARPSGEQYF.

V and J are TRBV9 and TRBJ1-4; 7 nucleotides agree with TRBD1. Unmatched junction bases numbered 8, after V lost 4 bases and J lost 2 bases. The germline V gene encodes CDR1 SGDLS and CDR2 YYNGEE. The CDR3 totals 16 residues. CDR3 sequence reads: CASSFSGGLTNEKLFF. CDR3 nucleotides: TGTGCCAGCAGCTTTTCAGGGGGTTTGACTAATGAAAAACTGTTTTTT.

The rearrangement joins TRBV6-2 or TRBV6-3 to TRBJ1-1; D is ambiguous. The length of the CDR3 is 13 residues. Trimming shortened V by 5 bases and J by 1 base, and 8 bases separated the two germline ends. From germline, CDR1 is MNHEY and CDR2 SVGEGT. In DNA form, the CDR3 reads TGTGCCAGCAGTCCCCGGGGGAACACTGAAGCTTTCTTT. This translates into CASSPRGNTEAFF.

The chain uses TRBV19 and TRBJ2-7, with a tentative D call TRBD2 (5 bases). Germline-derived CDR1 and CDR2 are LNHDA and SQIVND (reference sequence). The V end lost 0 bases, the J end lost 3 bases, and 12 bases lay between the germline ends. The CDR3 has 15 residues. The CDR3 region has the DNA TGTGCCAGTAGTATAGATCCCCGGGGAATCTACGAGCAGTACTTC. This translates into CASSIDPRGIYEQYF.

V and J are TRBV24-1 and TRBJ2-2; D might be TRBD1 (5 bases). CDR1 KGHDR and CDR2 SFDVKD come from the germline V gene. V was trimmed by 10 bases and J by 5 bases, leaving 16 bases between them. This CDR3 region has 14 residues. DNA of the CDR3: TGTGCCACTATGGACACATTTGGGACCGGGGAGCTGTTTTTT. Translated: CATMDTFGTGELFF.

The chain combines TRBV7-2 with TRBJ1-2; TRBD1 matches 7 bases. V gave up 5 bases and J gave up 2 bases; unmatched junction bases: 8. This CDR3 contains 15 residues. The germline gives CDR1 SGHTA, CDR2 FQGNSA. CDR3 sequence: CASSPDRDLNYGYTF. The CDR3 DNA sequence: TGTGCCAGCAGCCCTGACAGGGACTTGAACTATGGCTACACCTTC.

The chain is built from TRBV5-1 and TRBJ2-5; the match to TRBD2 covers 7 bases. The CDR3 has 14 amino acids. Germline V gene lookup returns CDR1 SGHRS and CDR2 YFSETQ. The ends lost 7 bases at V and 1 base at J; junction bases unmatched: 7. The CDR3 DNA reads as TGCGCCAGCGCCTTGGGACTACCCCAAGAGACCCAGTACTTC. Protein sequence: CASALGLPQETQYF.

In regard to this clone: Sequence at one end of the junction differs from germline and may be a read error. This chain uses TRBV15 with TRBJ2-1; 10 bases match TRBD2. CDR1 is LNHNV and CDR2 is YYDKDF in the germline V gene (reference sequence). The CDR3 covers 14 residues. The CDR3 DNA reads as TGTGCCACCAGAAGAGCGGGAGGGTACAATGAGCAGTTCTTC. Its protein is CATRRAGGYNEQFF.

This chain uses TRBV19 with TRBJ2-5; 7 bases are a match to TRBD2. In germline, CDR1 is LNHDA, CDR2 SQIVND (reference sequence). The CDR3 sequence is 14 residues long. The V and J ends lost 6 bases and 0 bases, in that order; junction bases with no gene match: 4. The CDR3 loop is CASRGGRNQETQYF. CDR3 in DNA: TGTGCCAGTAGGGGGGGGAGGAACCAAGAGACCCAGTACTTC.

The rearrangement links TRBV4-1 to TRBJ2-1, with 12 positions matching TRBD2. This CDR3 is built from 19 residues. Germline lookup yields CDR1 MGHRA and CDR2 YSYEKL. With 0 bases clipped from V and 0 bases from J, the junction kept 6 bases outside the gene matches. DNA for the CDR3: TGCGCCAGCAGCCAAGAGCCCGGACTAGCGGGGCCCTCCTACAATGAGCAGTTCTTC. Translating it yields CASSQEPGLAGPSYNEQFF.

V and J are TRBV7-6 and TRBJ1-6, with 8 bases identical to TRBD1. The CDR3 is 14 residues long. CDR1 and CDR2 (germline): SGHVS, FNYEAQ. The J segment lost 10 bases and the V segment lost 5 bases, leaving 7 bases of the junction unmatched. CDR3 protein: CASSRGQGRSPLHF. The CDR3 DNA reads as TGTGCCAGCAGCCGAGGACAGGGACGCTCACCCCTCCACTTT.